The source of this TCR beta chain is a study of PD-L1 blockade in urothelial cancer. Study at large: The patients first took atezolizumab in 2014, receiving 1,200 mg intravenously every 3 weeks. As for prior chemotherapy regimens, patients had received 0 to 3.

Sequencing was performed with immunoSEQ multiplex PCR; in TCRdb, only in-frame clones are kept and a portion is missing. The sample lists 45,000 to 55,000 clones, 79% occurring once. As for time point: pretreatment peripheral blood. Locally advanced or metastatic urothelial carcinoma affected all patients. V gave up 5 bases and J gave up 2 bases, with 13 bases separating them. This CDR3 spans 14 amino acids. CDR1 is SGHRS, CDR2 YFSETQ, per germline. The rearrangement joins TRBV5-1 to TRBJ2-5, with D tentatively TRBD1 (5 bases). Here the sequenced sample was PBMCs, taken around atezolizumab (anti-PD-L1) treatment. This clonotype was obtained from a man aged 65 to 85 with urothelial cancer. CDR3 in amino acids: CASSRVPGQETQYF. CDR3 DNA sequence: TGCGCCAGCAGTAGGGTGCCAGGGCAAGAGACCCAGTACTTC.